The 18 T cell receptor beta chains below all came from one sample that was sequenced in a study of T cell responses to AZD1222 COVID-19 vaccine. Only in-frame clones appear in the TCRdb table, and some are missing; sequencing was by immunoSEQ multiplex PCR. In the table there are about 110,000 clones, 92% of which are singletons. The sequencing used peripheral blood, collected 28 days after the second AZD1222 dose. These TCRs come from an adult who received the AZD1222 COVID-19 vaccine.

The chain has TRBV6-5 and TRBJ1-3; no definite D call. The CDR3 runs 14 residues. Trimming stripped 3 bases from V and 4 bases from J, with 10 bases between. From germline, CDR1 is MNHEY and CDR2 SVGAGI. The CDR3 sequence is CASSYFEGGNTIYF. Written as DNA, the CDR3 is TGTGCCAGCAGTTATTTCGAAGGCGGAAACACCATATATTTT.

The gene calls are TRBV5-6 and TRBJ2-3, with TRBD1 identical over 7 bases. The CDR3 runs to 12 residues. Losses at the gene ends were 5 bases for V and 10 bases for J; bases not matched to a gene: 7. Germline CDR1 SGHDT, CDR2 YYEEEE. CDR3 nucleotides: TGTGCCAGCAGGCGAGGGACAGTGTCGCAGTATTTT. Translating gives CASRRGTVSQYF.

This sequence joins TRBV7-2 and TRBJ2-5; TRBD1 or TRBD2 may be the D gene (5 bases each). The length of the CDR3 is 14 residues. CDR1 and CDR2 from the germline V gene are SGHTA and FQGNSA. The V end lost 4 bases, the J end lost 4 bases, and 13 bases lay between the germline ends. The CDR3 protein is CASSYVGGGETQYF. The CDR3 DNA reads TGTGCCAGCAGCTACGTGGGTGGGGGAGAGACCCAGTACTTC.

This clone was counted once. This chain joins TRBV4-2 and TRBJ1-2; a possible D gene is TRBD1 (5 bases). The CDR3 length is 15 residues. V was cut by 5 bases and J by 8 bases, with 21 bases left in between. Germline CDR1 is LGHNA and CDR2 is YNFKEQ. The CDR3 protein is CASSENVGGVIGYTF. CDR3 sequence (DNA): TGTGCCAGCAGCGAAAATGTTGGGGGAGTGATCGGCTACACCTTC.

This clone was observed once. V is TRBV5-6 and J is TRBJ2-2; the D is unclear. CDR3 length equals 14 residues. Germline V lookup: CDR1 SGHDT, CDR2 YYEEEE. Trimming left V 5 bases short and J 3 bases short, with 11 bases between. The CDR3, as DNA: TGTGCCAGCAGGTTTCGACTGTACACCGGGGAGCTGTTTTTT. Amino acid sequence: CASRFRLYTGELFF.

The V gene is TRBV12-3 or TRBV12-4, the J gene TRBJ1-2; weak D call: TRBD1 (6 bases). The CDR3 covers 12 residues. V lost 7 bases and J 4 bases, leaving 10 bases between the germline ends. CDR3 sequence: CASNPTGYGYTF. In DNA, the CDR3 is TGTGCCAGCAACCCGACAGGCTATGGCTACACCTTC.

The rearrangement links TRBV3-1 (or the pseudogene TRBV3-2) to TRBJ2-1; TRBD2 aligns across 9 bases. CDR3 size: 16 residues. V shed 1 base and J 8 bases; nucleotides not matched to a gene: 9. Germline V lookup: CDR1 LGHDT, CDR2 YNNKEL (reference sequence). The CDR3 reads CASSQVRGGALDEQFF. CDR3 nucleotides: TGTGCCAGCAGCCAAGTTCGCGGGGGGGCCCTCGATGAGCAGTTCTTC.

J is TRBJ1-5 and V is TRBV6-2 or TRBV6-3, with TRBD1 matching 10 bases. V shed 0 bases and J 4 bases; nucleotides not matched to a gene: 6. The CDR3 sequence is 17 residues long. Germline CDR1 MNHEY, CDR2 SVGEGT. CDR3 sequence (DNA): TGTGCCAGCAGTTACTCTCGGGACAGGGGCGGGAATCAGCCCCAGCATTTT. Translating gives CASSYSRDRGGNQPQHF.

V and J are TRBV7-2 and TRBJ2-7; 12 bases are shared with TRBD1. The CDR3 is 15 amino acids. In germline, CDR1 is SGHTA, CDR2 FQGNSA. Germline trimming cut 4 bases from V and 4 bases from J; bases unmatched to any gene: 5. The CDR3 sequence: CASSSGTGGIYEQYF. CDR3 DNA: TGTGCCAGCAGCTCCGGGACAGGGGGCATTTACGAGCAGTACTTC.

The rearrangement links TRBV21-1 to TRBJ1-3; the tabulated D call, TRBD1, remains unverified against the DNA. TRBV21-1 is noted as a pseudogene. The CDR3 covers 17 residues. In nucleotides, the CDR3 is TGTGCCAGCAGCAAAGCGCCGGGGGACAGCGTCAGAAACACCATATATTTT. As protein: CASSKAPGDSVRNTIYF.

The J gene is TRBJ2-7, the V gene TRBV6-5, with 10 bases aligning to TRBD1. This CDR3 comprises 15 residues. Germline loops: CDR1 MNHEY, CDR2 SVGAGI. J was trimmed by 4 bases and V by 6 bases; bases with no gene match: 9. The CDR3: CASSRPGQGLYEQYF. The CDR3 DNA follows: TGTGCCAGCAGCCGACCGGGACAGGGGTTGTACGAGCAGTACTTC.

This clone was seen only once. The chain has TRBV4-3 and TRBJ1-6, with unresolved D. The CDR3 contains 14 residues. With 3 bases removed from V and 9 bases from J, the gap between germline ends came to 12 bases. Per germline, CDR1 LGHNA and CDR2 YSLEER. The CDR3 reads CASSQATLGSPLHF. The CDR3 nucleotides read TGCGCCAGCAGCCAGGCAACCTTGGGTTCACCCCTCCACTTT.

This clone has only one observation. A read error may account for a junction end that differs from germline. The chain employs TRBV7-7 and TRBJ1-5; tentatively, D is TRBD1 (5 bases). Per the germline V gene, CDR1 is SSHAT and CDR2 is FNYEAQ (reference sequence). This CDR3 contains 13 residues. Written as DNA, the CDR3 is TGTGCTAGCAGCTTAGGCAGGGATCAGCCCCAGCATTTT. Its protein product is CASSLGRDQPQHF.

The gene calls are TRBV5-6 and TRBJ1-2; possibly TRBD1 for D (5 bases). Trimming cost V 4 bases and J 0 bases, with 13 bases left between them. The CDR3 spans 15 residues. CDR1 and CDR2 (germline): SGHDT, YYEEEE. CDR3 sequence (DNA): TGTGCCAGCAGCCCCCTCCAGGGAGCTAACTATGGCTACACCTTC. Its translation is CASSPLQGANYGYTF.

The chain combines TRBV5-1 with TRBJ1-1, with 8 positions matching TRBD1. CDR3 length: 13 residues. CDR1 and CDR2 (germline): SGHRS, YFSETQ. Trimming at V came to 3 bases and at J to 10 bases, leaving 8 bases not matched to a gene. Here the CDR3 reads CASSSGQEIVAFF. CDR3 nucleotide sequence: TGCGCCAGCAGCTCGGGACAGGAGATTGTAGCTTTCTTT. The full variable domain, its missing parts supplied by reference TRBV5-1 and TRBJ1-1, is KAGVTQTPRYLIKTRGQQVTLSCSPISGHRSVSWYQQTPGQGLQFLFEYFSETQRNKGNFPGRFSGRQFSNSRSEMNVSTLELGDSALYLCASSSGQEIVAFFGQGTRLTVV.

This chain joins TRBV12-3 or TRBV12-4 and TRBJ1-1, with D unresolved. The CDR3 runs to 10 residues. V lost 3 bases, J lost 6 bases, and 2 bases lay in between. The CDR3, as DNA: TGTGCCAGCAGTTTCCCTGAAGCTTTCTTT. Translation: CASSFPEAFF.

The chain uses TRBV13 and TRBJ2-1, with no clear D. Trimming took off 6 bases at V and 0 bases at J, with 18 bases between the two ends. Germline loops: CDR1 PRHDT, CDR2 FYEKMQ (reference sequence). This CDR3 has 17 amino acids. The CDR3 bases are TGTGCCAGCAGTCAAAACGGTCCCCGAAGCTCCTACAATGAGCAGTTCTTC. Translated: CASSQNGPRSSYNEQFF.

The chain has TRBV27 and TRBJ1-2; the D gene is possibly TRBD1 (6 bases). Trimming removed 3 bases from V and 6 bases from J, with 11 bases in between. This CDR3 has 13 residues. Germline-derived CDR1 and CDR2 are MNHEY and SMNVEV (reference sequence). The CDR3 DNA follows: TGTGCCAGCAGTTTCCGAGGGGGGAATGGCTACACCTTC. Amino acid sequence: CASSFRGGNGYTF.